The T cell receptor beta chain described here comes from a study of cytomegalovirus exposure and HLA in healthy donors. In the study overall: A preliminary data release comprised approximately 85 million unique TCRs obtained from HLA-typed donors.

Amplification used 60 Vbeta primers and 13 Jbeta primers. Only in-frame clones appear in the TCRdb table, and some are missing; sequencing was by immunoSEQ multiplex PCR. This table has over 150,000 clones, roughly 71% appearing once. The study, taken as a whole, reports: Across HLA loci, a later analysis found differing TCR association rates, with DRB1 most and HLA-C fewest.

Points on this clone: What it recognizes is unknown.

Germline loops: CDR1 GTSNPN, CDR2 SVGIG (reference sequence). CDR3 length: 14 amino acids. Trimming stripped 1 base from V and 4 bases from J, with 13 bases between. The chain joins TRBV30 to TRBJ1-2; TRBD1 is a possible D gene (6 bases). Material: PBMCs. This receptor was identified in a male donor in good health and CMV-seropositive. CDR3 protein: CAWSDNREIYGYTF. For the CDR3, the DNA is TGTGCCTGGAGTGACAACAGGGAGATCTATGGCTACACCTTC.